This T cell receptor (beta chain) stems from a study of circulating CD8 cells and anti-PD-1 response in melanoma (dated by TCRdb to 2020 to 2022). About the study as a whole: Nivolumab was given to patients intravenously at 3 mg/kg every 2 weeks. Of the approximately 13 patients in the melanoma cohort, anti-PD-1 was received as first-line therapy by seven patients, and prior targeted therapy or immunotherapy had been received by six patients. PD-1 on on-treatment samples was detected using a biotinylated anti-human IgG4 antibody. A total of around 11 melanoma patients were included in the TCR repertoire analysis, 4 of them responders and 7 non-responders. Patients with complete or partial responses were classified as responders; those with stable or progressive disease (RECIST v1.1) as non-responders.

Reading the germline V gene gives CDR1 MDHEN and CDR2 SYDVKM. From cysteine to phenylalanine, the CDR3 is 18 amino acids long. The retained sequence is limited to the CDR3, 54 bases, with the frame set at the first base. The germline V and J ends show losses of 1 base and 6 bases respectively, and no gene match explains 14 bases of the junction. By its share of the sample, this clonotype is large (0.1 to 1%). The antigen it binds to is not known. The input lacks base qualities; no much larger clone sits a single base away. Instrument used: NextSeq 500. The QIAseq Immune Repertoire RNA Library Kit, Human TCR Panel, was used to prepare TCR libraries from around 14 ng of total RNA. The TCR libraries were sequenced on an Illumina NextSeq using a Mid Output V2 kit and asymmetric 261x41 paired-end reads. Each TCR library was diluted to roughly 4.3 nM, pooled, denatured and loaded at approximately 1 pM. The paper's data handling went like this. The QIAGEN GeneGlobe Data Analysis Center was used to process TCR FASTQ files, and downstream analysis was done in R 3.5.2. Clonality was calculated as one minus the Shannon entropy normalized by the log of the number of unique productive sequences. For each subset, Fisher exact tests at 5% FDR were used to find TRA or TRB clonotypes whose abundance differed between baseline and M1. Differentially abundant clonotypes were grouped as emerging, expanding, contracting or non-expanding/contracting. Repertoire overlap between patients was measured with Morisita's overlap index. The public reads were reprocessed in TCRdb via fastp at Q25 and MiXCR, keeping in-frame beta chains. Entries are consolidated by CDR3 protein sequence, retaining the most common genes and DNA. TCRdb, not the original authors, processed these V and J calls. This sample comprises approximately 690 distinct CDR3 sequences, 6% to 8.5% of them detected only once. Together, the top ten hold approximately 20% of the sample.

Using a BD FACSAria II cell sorter, four subsets defined by PD-1 and/or TIGIT were sorted out of live CD3+CD8+TCRalphabeta+ cells. To characterize how relevant each subset is to anti-PD-1 therapy response, circulating CD8 T cells were sorted into four subsets based on PD-1 and TIGIT expression. For each sorted CD8 T-cell subset, both the TCR alpha and TCR beta chains were sequenced. Peripheral blood was collected at three points: before the first anti-PD-1 injection, after two injections and after four injections. PBMCs were immediately isolated by Ficoll gradient centrifugation. Until use, PBMCs were kept cryopreserved in liquid nitrogen in RPMI containing 20% FCS and roughly 9.5% DMSO. After thawing, PBMCs were stained with a viability dye plus antibodies against CD3, CD8alpha, TCRalphabeta, PD-1 and TIGIT. The RNeasy Kit was used to extract total RNA, and all samples came in with a RIN above 7.

General study outcomes and caveats: Repertoires were found to be largely private between subsets, with under 7% of TRB clonotypes shared at M1, and the highest sharing was observed between DPOS and TIGIT. The highest diversity was observed in the DNEG repertoire, similar and higher clonality was shown by the PD-1 and DPOS repertoires, and the lowest diversity was found in the TIGIT repertoires. Since no tumor material could be accessed, the researchers instead assessed tumor reactivity using peptide assays on expanded sorted subsets. Because material was limited, most experiments were generally run without replicates. Only baseline and M1 samples from a small cohort with few responders were used in the published TCR repertoire comparisons. The cohort mixed treatment-naive and previously treated patients, which the authors noted could influence results.

The source was CD8+ T cells from PBMCs, collected at baseline or after one month of anti-PD-1 therapy (not recorded which). The rearranged chain carries TRBV28 and TRBJ1-5; 8 central nucleotides agree with TRBD1. This clonotype originated in a human donor with melanoma. The encoded CDR3 is CASSLLVWPTGAGQPQHF. Here is the DNA: TGTGCCAGCAGTTTATTGGTTTGGCCGACAGGGGCGGGTCAGCCCCAGCATTTT.